This TCR beta chain is drawn from a study of shared clonotypes between healthy human individuals. Looking at the study overall: Plates per donor: three CD4 naive, three CD4 memory, two CD8 naive, one CD8 memory. Study-wide points: Between several donors, naive CD4 clonotypes were shared at a level of about 5%.

The germline gives CDR1 MGHRA, CDR2 YSYEKL. The CDR3 runs to 15 residues. After removal of 1 base from V and 7 bases from J, the junction contained 8 bases not matched to a gene. Only CD45RO-negative cells positively selected for CCR7 counted as naive CD8 cells, so terminally differentiated effector memory CD45RA+ cells were excluded. On this clone: Antigen: not known.

Replicate sorted-subset PCRs were loaded with around 220 ng DNA, about 30,000 T cell genomes. Method: immunoSEQ multiplex PCR; TCRdb's copy keeps in-frame clones and lacks some. The sample comprises around 2,000,000 clones, approximately 94% of which are singletons, and 0.85% to 1.3% rests with the top ten. The chain has TRBV4-1 and TRBJ2-7, with 9 bases that match TRBD1. The sample was naive CD8+ T cells sorted from blood. This sequence originates from a man between 18 and 29 years old in good health. In DNA, the CDR3 is TGCGCCAGCAGCCAAGTTTTGGACAGGGGCGGTGAGCAGTACTTC. Translated: CASSQVLDRGGEQYF.